This T cell receptor beta chain was identified in a study of PD-1 blockade in mismatch repair-deficient tumors. Study context: Patients had roughly twelve mismatch repair-deficient cancer types, all previously treated and progressing.

The method was immunoSEQ multiplex PCR; TCRdb's version includes in-frame clones alone and lacks a portion of them. This table holds some 48,000 clones, 70% to 85% found once. V was clipped by 8 bases and J by 1 base, with 11 bases between them. Germline V gene lookup returns CDR1 MDHEN and CDR2 SYDVKM. The CDR3 has 13 residues. Study observations and caveats: Rapid post-treatment expansion, then contraction, generally preceding radiologic response, marked tumor-resident clones.

On this clone: Its antigen remains unknown.

PCR or immunohistochemistry showed mismatch repair deficiency in every enrolled patient. Specimen: PBMCs, collected before pembrolizumab treatment. The receptor was isolated from an adult with mismatch repair-deficient cancer. This chain joins TRBV28 and TRBJ1-2, with D possibly matching TRBD1 (5 bases). DNA for the CDR3: TGTGCCAGCGGGGGAGGGAGTAACTATGGCTACACCTTC. Residues: CASGGGSNYGYTF.